The 12 T cell receptor beta chains below come from one sample, sequenced in a study of T cell responses to AZD1222 COVID-19 vaccine (dated by TCRdb to about 2021). Reading the label with the study, this specimen's time point is: baseline before first vaccination. Receptors were amplified or captured by the immunoSEQ multiplex PCR assay. Drawn from immuneACCESS, this table holds only the in-frame rearrangements with V and J called that TCRdb kept. Clones are partly lost; checked studies trace under half to an unresolved V gene and leave the rest unexplained. This sample holds about 86,000 clones; roughly nine tenths were observed only once. The ten biggest clones cover 3% of the sample. Material: peripheral blood, obtained on day 0 of AZD1222 vaccination. All receptors derive from an adult in good health.

This clone has just one count. The chain has TRBV9 and TRBJ2-2; 13 nucleotides match TRBD2. This CDR3 has 17 residues. Germline V lookup: CDR1 SGDLS, CDR2 YYNGEE. Trimming at V came to 0 bases and at J to 5 bases, leaving 4 bases not matched to a gene. In DNA form, the CDR3 reads TGTGCCAGCAGCGTAGATCCGACTAGCGGGGGGACCGGGGAGCTGTTTTTT. It encodes CASSVDPTSGGTGELFF.

The CDR3: CASSYSGLARSYEQYF. DNA for the CDR3: TGTGCCAGCAGCTATTCCGGACTAGCGCGCTCCTACGAGCAGTACTTC. The V and J genes are TRBV3-1 (or the pseudogene TRBV3-2) and TRBJ2-7; 9 positions match TRBD2. The V segment lost 5 bases and the J segment 0 bases; nucleotides outside the gene matches: 8. The CDR3 is 16 amino acids. Germline-derived CDR1 and CDR2 are LGHDT and YNNKEL (reference sequence).

The genes are TRBV27 and TRBJ2-7, with 9 bases lining up with TRBD1. V lost 4 bases and J lost 3; bases outside the gene matches: 4. Germline CDR1 is MNHEY and CDR2 is SMNVEV (reference sequence). The CDR3 covers 14 residues. CDR3 region: CASSSRDRDYEQYF. CDR3 bases: TGTGCCAGCAGTTCCCGGGACAGGGACTACGAGCAGTACTTC.

This clone was seen once. The chain links TRBV24-1 to TRBJ2-3; 10 nucleotides match TRBD1. Germline V gene lookup returns CDR1 KGHDR and CDR2 SFDVKD. The CDR3 consists of 16 residues. Trimming cost V 4 bases and J 4 bases; bases outside gene matches: 7. The CDR3 bases are TGTGCCACCAGTGACCTCCGGGACAGGGGTGCAGATACGCAGTATTTT. Encoded protein: CATSDLRDRGADTQYF.

The V call is TRBV6-5, the J call TRBJ1-2; no clear D gene. The CDR3 length is 13 residues. Trimming took off 10 bases at V and 3 bases at J, with 15 bases between the two ends. Looked up from germline, CDR1 is MNHEY and CDR2 is SVGAGI. This CDR3 is CAIQHSQDYGYTF. The CDR3 region has the DNA TGTGCCATCCAACATTCACAAGACTATGGCTACACCTTC.

This chain uses TRBV7-8 with TRBJ1-2, with TRBD1 identical over 7 bases. Germline V gene lookup returns CDR1 SGHVS and CDR2 FQNEAQ. The CDR3 loop spans 15 amino acids. The junction had 7 bases not matched to a gene; V was cut back by 4 bases and J by 2 bases. The DNA of the CDR3 is TGTGCCAGCAGCTACGCGACAGGGCGAAACTATGGCTACACCTTC. Protein: CASSYATGRNYGYTF.

V is TRBV19 and J is TRBJ2-3, with D possibly matching TRBD1 (5 bases). Germline CDR1 reads LNHDA; CDR2 reads SQIVND (reference sequence). This CDR3 contains 14 residues. Trimming took off 2 bases at V and 2 bases at J, with 8 bases between the two ends. The CDR3 is CASSIRGATDTQYF. CDR3 DNA sequence: TGTGCCAGTAGTATAAGGGGTGCCACAGATACGCAGTATTTT.

The CDR3 protein is CAIGLAGEGRDEQFF. The CDR3 coding sequence is TGTGCCATCGGGCTAGCGGGAGAGGGGAGAGATGAGCAGTTCTTC. The chain couples TRBV10-3 to TRBJ2-1, with 10 bases lining up with TRBD2. The V gene's germline CDR1 is ENHRY and CDR2 SYGVKD. V was pared by 8 bases and J by 8 bases, with 12 bases of the junction left unmatched. The CDR3 covers 15 residues.

This clone was detected only a few times. The CDR3 DNA reads as TGCGCCAGCGGTTTAGGGACCATTGCATTAACTGGGGCCAACGTCCTGACTTTC. It encodes CASGLGTIALTGANVLTF. The rearrangement links TRBV5-1 to TRBJ2-6, with D perhaps matching TRBD1 or TRBD2 (5 bases each). CDR1 and CDR2 (germline): SGHRS, YFSETQ. The V end lost 7 bases, the J end lost 2 bases, and 22 bases lay between the germline ends. This CDR3 is built from 18 residues.

This clone was detected once. V is TRBV5-1 and J is TRBJ1-1; tentatively, D is TRBD1 (6 bases). Trimming pared 4 bases from V and 8 bases from J, leaving 18 bases between. Germline lookup yields CDR1 SGHRS and CDR2 YFSETQ. The length of the CDR3 is 14 residues. CDR3 bases: TGCGCCAGCAGCACTAAAAACAGGGACGTGGAAGCTTTCTTT. Translating gives CASSTKNRDVEAFF. Using reference TRBV5-1 and TRBJ1-1 for the parts outside the CDR3, the full variable domain is KAGVTQTPRYLIKTRGQQVTLSCSPISGHRSVSWYQQTPGQGLQFLFEYFSETQRNKGNFPGRFSGRQFSNSRSEMNVSTLELGDSALYLCASSTKNRDVEAFFGQGTRLTVV.

This chain connects TRBV7-2 to TRBJ1-2; tentatively, D is TRBD1 (6 bases). The CDR3 has 15 amino acids. The germline gives CDR1 SGHTA, CDR2 FQGNSA. Trimming cost V 0 bases and J 4 bases, with 12 bases left between them. The CDR3: CASSLAPTGFYGYTF. The CDR3 DNA follows: TGTGCCAGCAGCTTAGCGCCCACAGGGTTCTATGGCTACACCTTC.

The chain combines TRBV5-1 with TRBJ2-4; 10 positions agree with TRBD1. There are 18 residues in the CDR3. Germline trimming cut 0 bases from V and 3 bases from J; bases unmatched to any gene: 9. The V gene's germline CDR1 is SGHRS and CDR2 YFSETQ. This chain's CDR3 is CASSLGQGAGLIKNIQYF. CDR3 nucleotide sequence: TGCGCCAGCAGCTTGGGACAGGGGGCCGGACTGATCAAAAACATTCAGTACTTC.